This T cell receptor beta chain is from a study of T-cell reconstitution after alpha-beta-depleted transplantation in children. This clonotype was picked up many times. Its antigen is not known. CDR1 is SQVTM, CDR2 ANQGSEA, per germline. The CDR3 length is 12 residues. Trimming stripped 5 bases from V and 4 bases from J, with 10 bases between. Preparation of the TCRbeta library involved a method that used unique molecular identifiers. TCRdb fed the PCR reads into MiXCR, producing one record per CDR3 protein. Of 95,000 to 150,000 distinct CDR3 sequences listed, roughly 23% were seen once; the top ten hold over 9.5%. Study-wide findings and caveats: Reportedly, alpha-beta T cells present about two months post-transplant originated from several hundred expanded clones of graft origin.

This specimen consisted of PBMCs, mostly from graft donor cells, obtained 180 days after TCRalphabeta/CD19-depleted stem cell transplant. This sequence originates from a male patient between 2 and 10 years old who had a stem cell transplant for chronic granulomatous disease, so the T cells may come from the graft donor. The chain recombines TRBV29-1 with TRBJ2-3; D unresolved. CDR3: CSVQTLADTQYF. The CDR3 DNA follows: TGCAGCGTTCAGACCCTAGCAGATACGCAGTATTTT.